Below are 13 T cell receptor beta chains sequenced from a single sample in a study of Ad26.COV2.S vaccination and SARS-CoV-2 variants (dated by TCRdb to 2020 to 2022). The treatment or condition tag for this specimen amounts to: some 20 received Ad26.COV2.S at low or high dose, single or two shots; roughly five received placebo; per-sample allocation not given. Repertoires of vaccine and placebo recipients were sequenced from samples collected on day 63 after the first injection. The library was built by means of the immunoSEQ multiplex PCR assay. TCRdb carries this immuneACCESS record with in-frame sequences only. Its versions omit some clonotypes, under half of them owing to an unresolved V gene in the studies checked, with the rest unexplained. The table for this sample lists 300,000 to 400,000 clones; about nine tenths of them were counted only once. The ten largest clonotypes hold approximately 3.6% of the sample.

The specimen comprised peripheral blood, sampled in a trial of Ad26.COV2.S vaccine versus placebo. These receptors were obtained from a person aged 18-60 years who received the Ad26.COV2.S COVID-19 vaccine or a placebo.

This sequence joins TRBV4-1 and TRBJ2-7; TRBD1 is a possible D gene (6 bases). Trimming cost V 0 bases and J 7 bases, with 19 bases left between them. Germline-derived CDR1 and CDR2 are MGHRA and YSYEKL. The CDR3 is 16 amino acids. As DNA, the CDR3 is TGCGCCAGCAGCCAAGATCCAACAGGGAAGTCGGGTGAGCAGTACTTC. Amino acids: CASSQDPTGKSGEQYF.

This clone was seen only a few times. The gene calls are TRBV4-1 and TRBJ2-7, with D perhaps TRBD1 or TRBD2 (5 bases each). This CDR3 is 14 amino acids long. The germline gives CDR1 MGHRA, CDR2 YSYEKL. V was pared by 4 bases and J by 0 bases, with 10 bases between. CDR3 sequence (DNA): TGCGCCAGCAGCCCCCGGGGACGCTCCTACGAGCAGTACTTC. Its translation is CASSPRGRSYEQYF.

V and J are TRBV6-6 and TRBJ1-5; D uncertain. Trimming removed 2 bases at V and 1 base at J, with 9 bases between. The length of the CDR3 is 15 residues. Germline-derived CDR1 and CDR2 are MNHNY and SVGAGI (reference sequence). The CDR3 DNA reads TGTGCCAGCAGTTACGTTCCGTTCAGCAATCAGCCCCAGCATTTT. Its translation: CASSYVPFSNQPQHF.

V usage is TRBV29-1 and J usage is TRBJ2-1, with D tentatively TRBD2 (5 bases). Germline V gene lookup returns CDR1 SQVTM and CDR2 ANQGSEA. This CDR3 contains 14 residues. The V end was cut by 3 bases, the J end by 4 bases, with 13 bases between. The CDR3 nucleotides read TGCAGCGTTGACCGCTCAGGACTTTACAATGAGCAGTTCTTC. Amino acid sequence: CSVDRSGLYNEQFF.

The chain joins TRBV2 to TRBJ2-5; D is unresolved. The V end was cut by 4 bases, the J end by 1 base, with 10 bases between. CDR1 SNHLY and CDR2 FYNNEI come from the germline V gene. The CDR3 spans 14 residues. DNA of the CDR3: TGTGCCAGCAGTGTTTTTGGGTCCCAAGAGACCCAGTACTTC. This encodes CASSVFGSQETQYF.

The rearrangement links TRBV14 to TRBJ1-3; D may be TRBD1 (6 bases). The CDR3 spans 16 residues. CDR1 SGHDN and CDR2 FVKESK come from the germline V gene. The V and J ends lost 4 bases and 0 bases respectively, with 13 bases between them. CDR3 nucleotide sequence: TGTGCCAGCAGCCTACGCAGGGGAGGCTCTGGAAACACCATATATTTT. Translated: CASSLRRGGSGNTIYF.

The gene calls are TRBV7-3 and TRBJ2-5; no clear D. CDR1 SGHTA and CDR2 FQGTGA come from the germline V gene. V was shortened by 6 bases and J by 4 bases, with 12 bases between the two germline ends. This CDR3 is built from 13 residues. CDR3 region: CASSSSSVETQYF. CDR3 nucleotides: TGTGCCAGCAGTAGTTCATCAGTAGAGACCCAGTACTTC. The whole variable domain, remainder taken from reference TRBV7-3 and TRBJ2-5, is GAGVSQTPSNKVTEKGKYVELRCDPISGHTALYWYRQSLGQGPEFLIYFQGTGAADDSGLPNDRFFAVRPEGSVSTLKIQRTERGDSAVYLCASSSSSVETQYFGPGTRLLVL.

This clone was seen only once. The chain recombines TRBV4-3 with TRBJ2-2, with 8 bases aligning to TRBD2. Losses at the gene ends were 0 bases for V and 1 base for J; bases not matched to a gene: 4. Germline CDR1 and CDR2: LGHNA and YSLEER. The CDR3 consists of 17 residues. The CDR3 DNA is TGCGCCAGCAGCCAAGAGGGCGGGGGGAGGAACACCGGGGAGCTGTTTTTT. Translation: CASSQEGGGRNTGELFF.

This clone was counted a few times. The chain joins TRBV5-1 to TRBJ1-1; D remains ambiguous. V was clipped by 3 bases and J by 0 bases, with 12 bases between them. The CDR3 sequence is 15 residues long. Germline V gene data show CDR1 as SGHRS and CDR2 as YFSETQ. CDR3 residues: CASSYGREMNTEAFF. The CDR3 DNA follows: TGCGCCAGCAGCTATGGGAGGGAGATGAACACTGAAGCTTTCTTT.

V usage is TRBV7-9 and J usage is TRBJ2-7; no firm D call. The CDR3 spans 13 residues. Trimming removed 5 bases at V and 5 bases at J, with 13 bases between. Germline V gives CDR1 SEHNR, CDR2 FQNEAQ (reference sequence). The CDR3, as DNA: TGTGCCAGCAGCCCCGCCCCTGGAGACGAGCAGTACTTC. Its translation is CASSPAPGDEQYF.

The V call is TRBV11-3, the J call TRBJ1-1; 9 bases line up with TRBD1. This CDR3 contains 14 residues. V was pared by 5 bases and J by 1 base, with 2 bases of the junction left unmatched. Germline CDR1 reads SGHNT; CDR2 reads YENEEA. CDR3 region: CASSMTGGNTEAFF. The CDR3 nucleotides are TGTGCCAGCAGCATGACAGGGGGGAACACTGAAGCTTTCTTT.

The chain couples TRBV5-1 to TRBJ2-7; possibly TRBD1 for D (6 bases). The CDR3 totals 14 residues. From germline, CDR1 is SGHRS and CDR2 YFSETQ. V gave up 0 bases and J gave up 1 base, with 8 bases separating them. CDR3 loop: CASSLEQGSYEQYF. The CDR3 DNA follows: TGCGCCAGCAGCTTGGAACAGGGTTCCTACGAGCAGTACTTC.

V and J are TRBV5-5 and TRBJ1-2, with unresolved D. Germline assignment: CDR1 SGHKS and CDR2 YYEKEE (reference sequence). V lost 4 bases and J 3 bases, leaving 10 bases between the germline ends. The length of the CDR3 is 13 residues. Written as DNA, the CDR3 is TGTGCCAGCAGCGTACAGTGGGACTATGGCTACACCTTC. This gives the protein CASSVQWDYGYTF.